This TCR beta chain was obtained from a study of Tregs in tolerant kidney transplant recipients. Notes on the study in general: Biological reproducibility was not directly addressed, but technical replication error appeared minimal. Nucleotide sequences could not be compared across some patients' samples due to primer changes.

Points on this clone: No antigen is known for it.

The method was immunoSEQ multiplex PCR; TCRdb's version includes in-frame clones alone and lacks a portion of them. The data show around 74,000 clones, roughly 98% seen once. Unstimulated regulatory T cells (CD4+CD25+CD127-), CD4+CD25- non-regulatory cells, CD4 and CD8 cells were FACS-sorted from thawed PBMCs. Germline V gene sequence: CDR1 LNHDA, CDR2 SQIVND (reference sequence). J was trimmed by 4 bases and V by 3 bases; bases with no gene match: 4. The CDR3 has 15 amino acids. The V gene is TRBV19, the J gene TRBJ2-7; 12 positions agree with TRBD2. The source is a human donor who received a combined kidney and bone marrow transplant. Specimen: CD4+ T cells from blood, collected before the transplant. CDR3 DNA: TGTGCCAGTAGTATGCAACTAGCGGGGGGATACGAGCAGTACTTC. Translated, it gives CASSMQLAGGYEQYF. Full variable domain (outside the CDR3, taken from reference TRBV19 and TRBJ2-7): DGGITQSPKYLFRKEGQNVTLSCEQNLNHDAMYWYRQDPGQGLRLIYYSQIVNDFQKGDIAEGYSVSREKKESFPLTVTSAQKNPTAFYLCASSMQLAGGYEQYFGPGTRLTVT.